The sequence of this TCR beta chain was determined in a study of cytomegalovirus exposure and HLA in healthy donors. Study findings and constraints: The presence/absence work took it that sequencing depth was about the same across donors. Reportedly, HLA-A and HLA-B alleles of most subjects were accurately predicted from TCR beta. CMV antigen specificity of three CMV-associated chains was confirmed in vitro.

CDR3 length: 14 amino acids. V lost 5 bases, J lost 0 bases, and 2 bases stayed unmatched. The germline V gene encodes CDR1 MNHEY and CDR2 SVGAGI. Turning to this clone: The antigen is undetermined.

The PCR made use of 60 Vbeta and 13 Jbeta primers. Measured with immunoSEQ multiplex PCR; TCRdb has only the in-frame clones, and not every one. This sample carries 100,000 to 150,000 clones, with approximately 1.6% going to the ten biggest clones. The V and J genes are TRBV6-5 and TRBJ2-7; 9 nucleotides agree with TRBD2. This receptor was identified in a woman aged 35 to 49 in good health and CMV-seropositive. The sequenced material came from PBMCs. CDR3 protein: CASSVSGSSYEQYF. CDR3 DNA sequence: TGTGCCAGCAGTGTTAGCGGGAGCTCCTACGAGCAGTACTTC.